This T cell receptor beta chain was retrieved from a study of blood T cell repertoires in COVID-19. Germline V gene sequence: CDR1 LNHDA, CDR2 SQIVND (reference sequence). The length of the CDR3 is 17 residues. V gave up 4 bases and J gave up 0 bases; unmatched junction bases: 9. Some clones are missing from TCRdb's copy, which holds only in-frame ones; the method was immunoSEQ multiplex PCR. The data show 310,000 or so clones, approximately 89% seen once. The clonotype comes from a woman aged 40 to 50 who had recovered from COVID-19. The source material was PBMCs or T cells enriched from blood (not recorded which). V and J are TRBV19 and TRBJ1-1; 9 nucleotides agree with TRBD1. CDR3 in DNA: TGTGCCAGTAGTAGGCCCCGAGACAGGGGGTTGAACACTGAAGCTTTCTTT. This encodes CASSRPRDRGLNTEAFF.